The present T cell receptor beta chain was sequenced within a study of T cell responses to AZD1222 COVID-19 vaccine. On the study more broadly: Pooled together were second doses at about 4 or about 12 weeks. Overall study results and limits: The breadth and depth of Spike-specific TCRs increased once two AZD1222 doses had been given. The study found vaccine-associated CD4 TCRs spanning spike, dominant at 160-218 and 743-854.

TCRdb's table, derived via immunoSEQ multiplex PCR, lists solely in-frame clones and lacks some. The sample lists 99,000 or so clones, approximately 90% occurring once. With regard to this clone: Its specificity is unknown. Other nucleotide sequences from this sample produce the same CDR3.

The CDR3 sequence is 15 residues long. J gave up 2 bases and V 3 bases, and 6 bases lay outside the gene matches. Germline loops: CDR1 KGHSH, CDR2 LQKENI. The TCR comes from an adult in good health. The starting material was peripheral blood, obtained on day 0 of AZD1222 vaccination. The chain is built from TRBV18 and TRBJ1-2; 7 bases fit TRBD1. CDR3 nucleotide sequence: TGTGCCAGCTCACCCCCTACAGGGGCCAACTATGGCTACACCTTC. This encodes CASSPPTGANYGYTF. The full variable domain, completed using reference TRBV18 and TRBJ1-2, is NAGVMQNPRHLVRRRGQEARLRCSPMKGHSHVYWYRQLPEEGLKFMVYLQKENIIDESGMPKERFSAEFPKEGPSILRIQQVVRGDSAAYFCASSPPTGANYGYTFGSGTRLTVV.